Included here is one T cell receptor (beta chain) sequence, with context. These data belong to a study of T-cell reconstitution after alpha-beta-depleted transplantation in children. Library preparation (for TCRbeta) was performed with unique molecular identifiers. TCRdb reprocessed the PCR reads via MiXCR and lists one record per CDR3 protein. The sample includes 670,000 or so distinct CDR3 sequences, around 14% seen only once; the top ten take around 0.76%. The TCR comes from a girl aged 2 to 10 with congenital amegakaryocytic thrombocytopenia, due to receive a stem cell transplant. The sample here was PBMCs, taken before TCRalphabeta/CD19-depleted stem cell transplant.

In nucleotides, the CDR3 is TGCAGTGCTGATCCTAGCGGGAGTAAGAATGAGCAGTTCTTC. This translates into CSADPSGSKNEQFF. V gene TRBV20-1 combines with J gene TRBJ2-1; 10 nucleotides match TRBD2. The length of the CDR3 is 14 residues. The germline CDR1 and CDR2 sequences are DFQATT and SNEGSKA (reference sequence). J was trimmed by 7 bases and V by 5 bases; bases with no gene match: 8.